These T cell receptor beta chains were read from a single sample in a study of cytomegalovirus exposure and HLA in healthy donors. Data came from immunoSEQ multiplex PCR; TCRdb stores just in-frame clones and leaves some out. The sample records about 130,000 clones, roughly 70% being singletons. The sequencing input was PBMCs. The receptors were gathered from a woman aged 40-49 years in good health and CMV-seropositive. The CDR3 runs from the conserved cysteine through the conserved F or W. Each record gives: D gene, clone size, V gene, J gene, CDR3 DNA, CDR3 protein. The D gene is left open where the match is weak. Clone size is given for some rows only: seen once, a few or many times, or a class if the clone is expanded.

>TRBD1|.|TRBV30|TRBJ1-1
TGTGCCTGGGATCGACAGGGTGGAACTGAAGCTTTCTTT
CAWDRQGGTEAFF
>TRBD2|.|TRBV7-2|TRBJ2-1
TGTGCCAGCAGCCAAGATCATAGCGGGAGGGCCAAGTTCTTC
CASSQDHSGRAKFF
>.|.|TRBV9|TRBJ2-7
TGTGCCAGCAGCCCATCTGGGACACCCCTCTACGAGCAGTACTTC
CASSPSGTPLYEQYF
>TRBD1|.|TRBV29-1|TRBJ1-2
TGCAGCGTTCCGACAGGGGGCGCCGGCTACACCTTC
CSVPTGGAGYTF
>.|.|TRBV4-3|TRBJ2-2
TGCGCCAGCAGCCGAATTAGAACCGGGGAGCTGTTTTTT
CASSRIRTGELFF
>TRBD1|.|TRBV18|TRBJ1-5
TGTGCCAGCTCGCCCACAGGGGTCCCTCAGCCCCAGCATTTT
CASSPTGVPQPQHF
>.|.|TRBV4-2|TRBJ1-1
TGTGCCAGCAGCCAAGCGGACAGGAACACTGAAGCTTTCTTT
CASSQADRNTEAFF
>TRBD1|.|TRBV7-3|TRBJ1-1
TGTGCCAGCAGCTTCACTAAACCGGGACAGGGGAACACTGAAGCTTTCTTT
CASSFTKPGQGNTEAFF
>.|.|TRBV5-1|TRBJ2-7
TGCGCCAGCAGCTTGGATCCGGGAAAGGCGGACGAGCAGTACTTC
CASSLDPGKADEQYF
>.|few|TRBV28|TRBJ1-2
TGTGCCAGCAGCCTAGGCGGACTCCGGAAAGGGGGCTACACCTTC
CASSLGGLRKGGYTF
>.|.|TRBV5-1|TRBJ1-1
TGCGCCAGCAGCCCGTTCGACAAGAACACTGAAGCTTTCTTT
CASSPFDKNTEAFF
>TRBD1|.|TRBV6-4|TRBJ2-7
TGTGCCAGCAGGGGACAGGGGAGCTCCTACGAGCAGTACTTC
CASRGQGSSYEQYF
>TRBD1|.|TRBV7-9|TRBJ1-6
TGTGCCAGCAGCTTGGGCACGGGACAGTATAATTCACCCCTCCACTTT
CASSLGTGQYNSPLHF
>TRBD2|once|TRBV5-4|TRBJ2-5
TGTGCCAGCAGCCTCGGGGGGGGCAGCTCGGGGGAGACCCAGTACTTC
CASSLGGGSSGETQYF
>.|.|TRBV30|TRBJ1-2
TGTGCCTGGAGTAAACAGGGAGCGTACTATGGCTGCACCTTC
CAWSKQGAYYGCTF
>TRBD1|.|TRBV5-1|TRBJ2-7
TGCGCCAGCAGCCGGGACAGCTACGAGCAGTACTTC
CASSRDSYEQYF
>.|.|TRBV6-1|TRBJ1-5
TGTGCCAGCAGTGAAGGACAGCTGTACCCCAATCAGCCCCAGCATTTT
CASSEGQLYPNQPQHF
>.|.|TRBV19|TRBJ1-1
TGTGCCAGTAGTAATGGACAACTGTACACTGAAGCTTTCTTT
CASSNGQLYTEAFF
>.|.|TRBV15|TRBJ1-2
TGTGCCACCAGCAGAGATCAAGCCCTAGGCAGCTTTAATGGCTACACCTTC
CATSRDQALGSFNGYTF
>.|few|TRBV7-2|TRBJ2-2
TGTGCCAGCAGCCCCGGCAGGGTCCGGGAGCTGTTTTTT
CASSPGRVRELFF
>.|few|TRBV30|TRBJ1-2
TGTGCCTGGACTCCAGGGAACTATGGCTACACCTTC
CAWTPGNYGYTF
>.|.|TRBV27|TRBJ1-5
TGTGCCAGCAGTTTAGCACAGGGAAGGCAGCCCCAGCATTTT
CASSLAQGRQPQHF
>TRBD1|.|TRBV6-5|TRBJ1-1
TGTGCCAGCATTGAGGGGGCAGGGGGGCCTGAAGCTTTCTTT
CASIEGAGGPEAFF
>.|.|TRBV28|TRBJ1-2
TGTGCCAGCAAACCGGGGGGTGGGCAGGGCTATGTCTACACCTTC
CASKPGGGQGYVYTF